The source of this T cell receptor (beta chain) is a study of blood T cells in healthy people across ages. Study results and limitations: Diversity of TCR beta per million T cells declined in a roughly linear way with age.

Trimming removed 4 bases at V and 2 bases at J, with 8 bases between. Per germline, CDR1 SQVTM and CDR2 ANQGSEA. This CDR3 contains 13 residues. As concerns this clonotype: Antigen specificity is unknown.

For every donor, a draw yielded around 10 milliliters of peripheral blood. For the second PCR, which ran for 7 to 11 cycles, a sample-barcoded 5' primer and a J-beta primer mix were used. TCRdb passed the 5' RACE reads through MiXCR, listing each CDR3 protein once. This table holds 800,000 or so distinct CDR3 sequences, around 25% found once. These data were also filed under a second study, of T cells of mothers and their children.

This chain uses TRBV29-1 with TRBJ2-2; weak D call: TRBD2 (5 bases). Sequenced material: blood. The source of this sequence is a boy younger than 18 in good health. CDR3 in amino acids: CSVGAENTGELFF. In DNA form, the CDR3 reads TGCAGCGTTGGAGCGGAAAACACCGGGGAGCTGTTTTTT.